The T cell receptor beta chain described here comes from a study of T-cell memory formation after mild COVID-19. Study-wide background: For the most part, TCR clusters were specific to one donor. General study points: Later expanders leaned toward CD4+, whereas clones contracting from day 15 to 85 were balanced CD4/CD8. Cross-reactive memory seemingly joined, as some responding clones were found in pre-infection memory.

TCRdb recomputed calls from the 5' RACE reads with MiXCR, one row per CDR3 protein. The table shows about 390,000 distinct CDR3 sequences, with 15% to 20% occurring only once. In germline, CDR1 is SGDLS, CDR2 YYNGEE. CDR3 length equals 15 residues. Trimming left V 7 bases short and J 1 base short, with 17 bases between. Comment on this clonotype: As yet, its antigen is unknown.

The chain recombines TRBV9 with TRBJ1-1, with D perhaps matching TRBD1 (6 bases). This clonotype was sampled from a man younger than 35 who had mild COVID-19 (a few samples of this study predate the infection). Cell type and time point are not known. The sample taken for sequencing was PBMCs or a T cell subset sorted from them (not recorded which). Here the CDR3 reads CASGAKQGANTEAFF. The CDR3 bases are TGTGCCAGCGGAGCAAAACAGGGCGCGAACACTGAAGCTTTCTTT.